A selection of T cell receptor beta chains follows, all from one sample in a study of blood T cell repertoires in COVID-19. Libraries were prepared by immunoSEQ multiplex PCR; TCRdb keeps only in-frame clonotypes and omits some of them. The sample lists roughly 33,000 clones, approximately 82% occurring once. Sequenced sample: peripheral blood. Source of these receptors: a woman in her sixties or seventies with acute or convalescent COVID-19. Both conserved end residues are part of each CDR3. Fields, in order: CDR3 protein, clone size, J gene, V gene. Size is omitted from some rows. Given values are once, few, many or a class for expanded clones.

CAIRPGGGNQPQHF . TRBJ1-5 TRBV10-3
CASSLRTGLSGANVLTF once TRBJ2-6 TRBV5-1
CASSQDLIGVSGNTIYF . TRBJ1-3 TRBV3-1/TRBV3-2
CASSPYYEQYF . TRBJ2-7 TRBV11-2
CASSQAAGVGSPLHF . TRBJ1-6 TRBV3-1/TRBV3-2
CASSRQGEVGNTIYF . TRBJ1-3 TRBV7-3
CASTKGDGNTIYF . TRBJ1-3 TRBV7-2
CSASDGGGTDTQYF . TRBJ2-3 TRBV20-1
CASSPGQLSYTDTQYF . TRBJ2-3 TRBV5-1
CASSQGAGRGYSPLHF . TRBJ1-6 TRBV14
CASSQDGYAGTQYF . . TRBV3-1/TRBV3-2
CASSMVAGGLETQYF few TRBJ2-5 TRBV19
CASSQDGIGGGDTGELFF . TRBJ2-2 TRBV4-1
CASSLGTGYGYTF . TRBJ1-2 TRBV5-8
CASSPSNYGYTF . TRBJ1-2 TRBV28
CSVITEGARQETQYF . TRBJ2-5 TRBV29-1
CASSNNQGNQPQHF . TRBJ1-5 TRBV19
CASSVGWGGEVNTEAFF . TRBJ1-1 TRBV9
CASSNRQGLRAFF . TRBJ1-1 TRBV27
CASSPSREAGNTIYF . TRBJ1-3 TRBV18
CASSLRDIYEQYF . TRBJ2-7 TRBV2
CASSLGGWGTGELFF few TRBJ2-2 TRBV11-2
CASIQQGANYGYTF . TRBJ1-2 TRBV6-5
CASKTPNTGELFF . TRBJ2-2 TRBV19
CASSQDSGQGDNEQFF . TRBJ2-1 TRBV3-1/TRBV3-2
CASSHTGGGNQPQHF few TRBJ1-5 TRBV3-1/TRBV3-2
CASSSGGTEAFF . TRBJ1-1 TRBV5-6
CASSLAQGIEAFF . TRBJ1-1 TRBV27
CAIKTSGGQTNTQYF once TRBJ2-3 TRBV10-3
CASSLSGISNQPQHF . TRBJ1-5 TRBV7-2
CASSLLDYEQYF once TRBJ2-7 TRBV7-9
CASPGEGHTEAFF . TRBJ1-1 TRBV12-5
CASSASRDRGSGYTF . TRBJ1-2 TRBV7-9
CASSFPVGQYYEKLFF few TRBJ1-4 TRBV7-9
CASGRTGGLNTEAFF once TRBJ1-1 TRBV5-1
CASSASGTGVEKLFF few TRBJ1-4 TRBV19
CASSTTGVYTEAFF . TRBJ1-1 TRBV6-1
CASSSGLPNYNSPLHF . TRBJ1-6 TRBV19
CASSRDPAKTGGADGYTF once TRBJ1-2 TRBV2
CASSLAGLAGDTQYF . TRBJ2-3 TRBV6-6
CASSIGSNQETQYF . TRBJ2-5 TRBV19
CASSRQVNTEAFF . TRBJ1-1 TRBV12-3/TRBV12-4
CASNPWADSNQPQHF . TRBJ1-5 TRBV4-1
CASSRTPGLAAGDTQYF few TRBJ2-3 TRBV18
CASSISGAGGGYGYTF medium-sized TRBJ1-2 TRBV19
CASSYRSSGGASDTQYF . TRBJ2-3 TRBV11-3
CASRSQVGTSPYEQYF . TRBJ2-7 TRBV7-2
CASSIDPGHRGELFF few TRBJ2-2 TRBV19
CASSFGDRGRKLFF . TRBJ1-4 TRBV28
CASSTMGRRSGQETQYF . TRBJ2-5 TRBV19
CAWSTPDRVNSPLHF . TRBJ1-6 TRBV30
CASRPRATGELFF once TRBJ2-2 TRBV27
CASSPDGLGGYTF . TRBJ1-2 TRBV5-5
CASSTPTGLSYEQYF . TRBJ2-7 TRBV11-1
CASSDRDSKETQYF . TRBJ2-5 TRBV6-2/TRBV6-3
CASSLGLAGAQETQYF . TRBJ2-5 TRBV3-1/TRBV3-2
CASSATGTTNEQYF . TRBJ2-7 TRBV9